This TCR beta chain was sequenced in a study of blood T cell repertoires in COVID-19. Study-level background: Sites in the United States, Italy and Spain provided acute and convalescent COVID-19 samples. In each case, the material was cDNA or gDNA derived from T cells, B-cell-depleted T cells, or PBMCs.

The V gene's germline CDR1 is WNHNN and CDR2 SYGVQD (reference sequence). The germline V and J ends were trimmed by 6 bases and 1 base, with 9 bases remaining between them. CDR3 length equals 13 residues. While infection was still active, Seattle patients were enrolled and then followed longitudinally. As originally analysed: Estimates of nucleated cell counts were drawn from the amplification of reference gene primers. Sequenced by immunoSEQ multiplex PCR; TCRdb stores in-frame clones only, minus some. The D gene and trimming were derived from the DNA, and the V and J assignments and clone size from that table. Among under 250,000 clones listed, approximately 85% were seen once.

The sequence came from an elderly woman with COVID-19, enrolled during active disease. Specimen: peripheral blood. The chain is built from TRBV10-1 and TRBJ1-1; TRBD1 might be the D (5 bases). DNA for the CDR3: TGCGCCAGCAGCAGGGCGACGAACACTGAAGCTTTCTTT. Amino acid sequence: CASSRATNTEAFF.